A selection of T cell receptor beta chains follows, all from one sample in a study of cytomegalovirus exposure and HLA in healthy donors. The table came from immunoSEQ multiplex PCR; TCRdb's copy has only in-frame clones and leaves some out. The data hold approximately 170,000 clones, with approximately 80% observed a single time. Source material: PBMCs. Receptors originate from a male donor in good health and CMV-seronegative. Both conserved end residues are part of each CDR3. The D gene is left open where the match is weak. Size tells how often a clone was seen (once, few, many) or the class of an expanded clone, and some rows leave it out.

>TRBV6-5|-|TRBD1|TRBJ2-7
TGTGCCAGCAGTTACTCGAAGGTGACAGGGGATCACGAGCAGTACTTC
CASSYSKVTGDHEQYF
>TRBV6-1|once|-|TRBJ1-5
TGTACCAGCAGTGAAGGTCCCCTCCCCCAGCATTTT
CTSSEGPLPQHF
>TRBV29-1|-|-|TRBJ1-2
TGCAGCGTTGAAGAGCAGGACTCTAACTATGGCTACACCTTC
CSVEEQDSNYGYTF
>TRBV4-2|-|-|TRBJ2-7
TGTGCCAGCAGCCTCGGGGTCTCCTACGAGCAGTACTTC
CASSLGVSYEQYF
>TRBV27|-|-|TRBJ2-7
TGTGCCAGCAGTTCTTCTGGTCTGGGTGCGGTGTACGAGCAGTACTTC
CASSSSGLGAVYEQYF
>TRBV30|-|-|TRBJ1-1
TGTGCCTGGAGTAGGAGAAGGGGTGGTGAAGCTTTCTTT
CAWSRRRGGEAFF
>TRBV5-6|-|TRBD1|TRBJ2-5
TGTGCCAGCAGCTTTGATCCGGGACAGGAAGAGACCCAGTACTTC
CASSFDPGQEETQYF
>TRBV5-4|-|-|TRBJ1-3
TGTGCCAGCAGCTTCGGTCAGGACTCTGGAAACACCATATATTTT
CASSFGQDSGNTIYF
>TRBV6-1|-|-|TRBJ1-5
TGTGCCAGCAGTGAATTGGGACACAGTCCTCTAAGCAATCAGCCCCAGCATTTT
CASSELGHSPLSNQPQHF
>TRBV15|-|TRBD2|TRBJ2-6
TGTGCCACCAGCCAGGCTAGCGGGGGGCTAAGCTCTGGGGCCAACGTCCTGACTTTC
CATSQASGGLSSGANVLTF
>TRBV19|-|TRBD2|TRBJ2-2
TGTGCCAGTAGTATGGGCCGCGGGGGCACCGGGGAGCTGTTTTTT
CASSMGRGGTGELFF
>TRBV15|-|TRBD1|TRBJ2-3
TGTGCCACCAGCAGCAACAGGGGTGGGTTGACAGATACGCAGTATTTT
CATSSNRGGLTDTQYF
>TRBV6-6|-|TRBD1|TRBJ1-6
TGTGCCAGCAGTCAGGGACAGGCCTATAATTCACCCCTCCACTTT
CASSQGQAYNSPLHF
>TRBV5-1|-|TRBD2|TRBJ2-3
TGCGCCAGCAGCTTGGGGTATCGGAGGACTAGCGGGGTGATGGGGACGCAGTATTTT
CASSLGYRRTSGVMGTQYF
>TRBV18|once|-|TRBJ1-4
TGTGCCAGCTCGACGACGTGGGGGGGTGAAAAACTGTTTTTT
CASSTTWGGEKLFF
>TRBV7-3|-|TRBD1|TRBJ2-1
TGTGCCAGCAGCCAGGACGGGACAGGGAACAATGAGCAGTTCTTC
CASSQDGTGNNEQFF
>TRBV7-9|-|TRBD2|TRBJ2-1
TGTGCCAGCAGCTCGAAGCGGGGGGGGTCAAACAATGAGCAGTTCTTC
CASSSKRGGSNNEQFF
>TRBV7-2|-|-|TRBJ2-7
TGTGCCAGCAGCTTAGCGCTTGCGGGGCAGTACTTC
CASSLALAGQYF
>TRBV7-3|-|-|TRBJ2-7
TGTGCCAGCAGCCCGTTGGAGGGAGCGAACTCCTACGAGCAGTACTTC
CASSPLEGANSYEQYF
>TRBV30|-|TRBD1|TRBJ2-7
TGTGCCTGGGCCGGGACAGGGGGCTTCTACGAGCAGTACTTC
CAWAGTGGFYEQYF
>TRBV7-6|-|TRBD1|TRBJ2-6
TGTGCCAGCAGCTTAGCGCGGGGAGGGGGACAGGGGGCCTCTGGGGCCAACGTCCTGACTTTC
CASSLARGGGQGASGANVLTF
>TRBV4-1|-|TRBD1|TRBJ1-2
TGCGCCAGCAGCCAAGGGCCTGACAGGGTTCGCTATGGCTACACCTTC
CASSQGPDRVRYGYTF
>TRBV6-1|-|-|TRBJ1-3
TGTGCCAGCAGGGACACTGGAAACACCATATATTTT
CASRDTGNTIYF
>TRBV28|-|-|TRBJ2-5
TGTGCCAGCAGTCCCGGGTGGAGAGAGACCCAGTACTTC
CASSPGWRETQYF
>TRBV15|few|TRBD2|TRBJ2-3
TGTGCCACCAGCAGAGCGGGGGGGCCAACAGATACGCAGTATTTT
CATSRAGGPTDTQYF
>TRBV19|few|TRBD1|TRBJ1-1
TGTGCCAGTAGTATGGCCCAAGGACAGGCTGAAGCTTTCTTT
CASSMAQGQAEAFF
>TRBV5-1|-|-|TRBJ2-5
TGCGCCAGCAGCTTGGAGACAGGGGAGGGAGAGACCCAGTACTTC
CASSLETGEGETQYF
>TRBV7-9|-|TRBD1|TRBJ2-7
TGTGCCAGCAGCTTCAATCGACAGGGCATCTACGAGCAGTACTTC
CASSFNRQGIYEQYF
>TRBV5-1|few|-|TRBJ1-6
TGCGCCAGCAGCCCATCCAGGGACTCTTCCTATAATTCACCCCTCCACTTT
CASSPSRDSSYNSPLHF